This T cell receptor beta chain was retrieved from a study of chemoradiotherapy in HPV16-positive cancers. Study summary: Candidate HPV-specific T-cell clones and common TCR motifs came from functional assays in two HPV16-positive patients.

Findings of the study overall: Better recurrence-free survival went with HPV-responsive T-cell expansion in HPV16-positive patients. Functional assays defining HPV-specific T cells used only two HPV16-positive patients.

To note about this clone: Its antigen is unidentified.

Generated by immunoSEQ multiplex PCR, the TCRdb table keeps only in-frame clones and is missing some. The profile covers about 22,000 clones, with roughly 92% appearing a single time and roughly a sixth taken by the ten largest. Source: blood, taken from a patient who underwent chemoradiotherapy. The sequence was collected from a human donor with HPV-associated anogenital cancer.

The CDR3 spells CASSLEGVGTSSGNTIYF. The CDR3 nucleotides read TGTGCCAGCAGCTTAGAAGGGGTAGGGACTTCCTCTGGAAACACCATATATTTT. The rearrangement links TRBV7-6 to TRBJ1-3; the D gene is possibly TRBD1 (5 bases). CDR3 length: 18 residues. CDR1 is SGHVS, CDR2 FNYEAQ, per germline. Trimming removed 1 base from V and 0 bases from J, with 16 bases in between.